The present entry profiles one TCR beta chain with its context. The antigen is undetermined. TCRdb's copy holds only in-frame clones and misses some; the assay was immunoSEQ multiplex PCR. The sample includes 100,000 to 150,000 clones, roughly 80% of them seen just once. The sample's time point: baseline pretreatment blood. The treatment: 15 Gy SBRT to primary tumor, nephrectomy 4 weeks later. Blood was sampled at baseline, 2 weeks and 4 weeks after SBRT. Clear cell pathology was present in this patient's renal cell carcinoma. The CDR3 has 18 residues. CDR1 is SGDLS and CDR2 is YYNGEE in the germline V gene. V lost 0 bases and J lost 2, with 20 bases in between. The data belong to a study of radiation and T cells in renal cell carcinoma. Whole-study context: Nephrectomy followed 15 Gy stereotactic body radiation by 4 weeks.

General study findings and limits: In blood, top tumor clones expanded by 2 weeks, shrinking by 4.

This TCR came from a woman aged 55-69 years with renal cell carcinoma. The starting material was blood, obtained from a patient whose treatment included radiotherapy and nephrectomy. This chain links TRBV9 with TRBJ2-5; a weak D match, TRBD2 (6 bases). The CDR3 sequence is CASSVGLVVGGLQETQYF. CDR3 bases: TGTGCCAGCAGCGTAGGATTAGTGGTCGGGGGACTTCAAGAGACCCAGTACTTC.